This note documents a single T cell receptor beta chain sequence. Its antigen is not identified. Germline CDR1 SGHTA, CDR2 FQGNSA. Trimming shortened V by 0 bases and J by 1 base, and 10 bases separated the two germline ends. This CDR3 region has 15 residues. Researchers report immunoSEQ v3.0 was run at survey level. The data were produced by immunoSEQ multiplex PCR, yet TCRdb's version contains in-frame clones alone and is incomplete. Of just over 20,000 clones in the sample, roughly 85% were seen once. The data were taken from a study of long-term antiretroviral therapy in people with HIV. Study-level findings and limits: Pre-ART-expanded clones dominated the repertoire at all time points.

The chain is built from TRBV7-2 and TRBJ2-7; possibly TRBD2 for D (5 bases). This material consisted of unsorted PBMCs, taken 4.1 years after starting antiretroviral therapy. This sequence originates from a woman aged 40 to 50 with HIV. CDR3 DNA: TGTGCCAGCAGCTTAGCCGACTACCCATCCTACGAGCAGTACTTC. Protein sequence: CASSLADYPSYEQYF.